One sample yielded the 27 T cell receptor beta chains listed below, sequenced in a study of T cells in Graves' hyperthyroidism and ophthalmopathy. The TCR beta CDR3 regions underwent amplification using RNA transcripts as the source. The HTBI set primed first-round TCR CDR3 RT-PCR. TCRdb passed the multiplex PCR reads through MiXCR, listing each CDR3 protein once. The sample consists of 600,000 to 750,000 distinct CDR3 sequences, around 15% of them appearing once. The specimen sequenced was blood. All receptors derive from a man aged 50 to 60 with Graves' hyperthyroidism.

This clonotype was counted between two and nine times. The chain combines TRBV5-1 with TRBJ1-2; 7 bases are a match to TRBD1. CDR3 size: 15 residues. Looked up from germline, CDR1 is SGHRS and CDR2 is YFSETQ. The V gene end was trimmed by 4 bases and the J gene end by 2 bases; junction bases not matched to a gene: 8. CDR3 protein: CASSPGTVKNYGYTF. In nucleotides, the CDR3 is TGCGCCAGCAGCCCCGGGACAGTCAAAAACTATGGCTACACCTTC.

This clonotype was seen at least ten times. V and J are TRBV28 and TRBJ2-7; unclear D gene. The V end was cut by 7 bases, the J end by 9 bases, with 16 bases between. The germline V gene has CDR1 MDHEN and CDR2 SYDVKM. The CDR3 runs 12 residues. This CDR3 is CASKTALRGQYF. DNA for the CDR3: TGTGCCAGCAAAACAGCACTACGAGGGCAGTACTTC.

This clonotype was counted at least ten times. The V call is TRBV2, the J call TRBJ2-2; no definite D call. V shed 4 bases and J shed 0 bases, with 15 bases lying between them. CDR1 SNHLY and CDR2 FYNNEI come from the germline V gene. The CDR3 runs 17 residues. The CDR3 reads CASSVSRNGPNTGELFF. Written as DNA, the CDR3 is TGTGCCAGCAGTGTATCTCGGAACGGCCCGAACACCGGGGAGCTGTTTTTT.

This clonotype was recorded once. The V and J genes are TRBV7-9 and TRBJ2-1; 11 bases align to TRBD2. The V gene end was trimmed by 7 bases and the J gene end by 8 bases; junction bases not matched to a gene: 10. CDR1 and CDR2 (germline): SEHNR, FQNEAQ (reference sequence). The CDR3 length is 15 residues. CDR3 in amino acids: CASIALAGGLDEQFF. In DNA, the CDR3 is TGTGCCAGCATCGCTCTAGCGGGAGGCCTGGATGAGCAGTTCTTC.

This clonotype has just a few counts. This chain links TRBV20-1 with TRBJ2-5; tentatively, D is TRBD1 (5 bases). V was cut by 4 bases and J by 2 bases, with 11 bases left in between. The germline V gene encodes CDR1 DFQATT and CDR2 SNEGSKA (reference sequence). The CDR3 spans 13 residues. The CDR3 coding sequence is TGCAGTGCTATTTGGGGCAGGCAAGAGACCCAGTACTTC. Translated, it gives CSAIWGRQETQYF.

This chain connects TRBV6-5 to TRBJ2-5, with unresolved D. CDR3 length equals 14 residues. The V gene lost 4 bases and the J gene lost 2 bases, with 11 bases spanning the gap. The V gene's germline CDR1 is MNHEY and CDR2 SVGAGI. CDR3 loop: CASSSSFQQETQYF. The CDR3 nucleotides are TGTGCCAGCAGTTCCTCCTTCCAACAAGAGACCCAGTACTTC.

In this sample, this clonotype turned up a few times. The chain recombines TRBV3-1 with TRBJ2-2; tentatively, D is TRBD1 (6 bases). Trimming removed 4 bases from V and 0 bases from J, with 15 bases in between. The CDR3 spans 17 residues. In germline, CDR1 is LGHDT, CDR2 YNNKEL (reference sequence). CDR3 amino acids: CASSLSFAGANTGELFF. CDR3 nucleotides: TGTGCCAGCAGCCTATCCTTCGCAGGGGCGAACACCGGGGAGCTGTTTTTT.

The table lists this clonotype with many counts. The chain recombines TRBV2 with TRBJ2-3; the match to TRBD1 covers 8 bases. With V trimmed by 9 bases and J by 2 bases, 7 bases remained unmatched. The CDR3 spans 14 residues. The V gene's germline CDR1 is SNHLY and CDR2 FYNNEI. The DNA for the CDR3 is TGTGCCAGTAATGGACAGGGCCCCACAGATACGCAGTATTTT. It specifies CASNGQGPTDTQYF.

This clonotype was seen a few times. Just one base apart from a much larger clone, this may be a read error. The chain's CDR3 is CAFSVGTVSYEQYF. CDR3 bases: TGTGCCTTCAGTGTCGGGACTGTGTCCTACGAGCAGTACTTC. V is TRBV10-3 and J is TRBJ2-7; weak D call: TRBD2 (6 bases). This CDR3 is 14 amino acids long. Germline-derived CDR1 and CDR2 are ENHRY and SYGVKD.

The chain links TRBV19 to TRBJ1-2; D is uncertain. The CDR3 is 12 residues long. Trimming removed 0 bases at V and 6 bases at J, with 5 bases between. Germline V gene sequence: CDR1 LNHDA, CDR2 SQIVND (reference sequence). The CDR3 here is CASSIEADGYTF. The CDR3 nucleotides are TGTGCCAGTAGTATAGAAGCGGATGGCTACACCTTC.

This clonotype was seen repeatedly, ten times or more. V is TRBV12-3 or TRBV12-4 and J is TRBJ2-1; 8 nucleotides align to TRBD2. V dropped 5 bases and J dropped 8; count of bases not matched to a gene: 5. The CDR3 runs to 13 residues. CDR3 DNA sequence: TGTGCCAGCAGTCTAGGACTAGCCCATGAGCAGTTCTTC. It yields the protein CASSLGLAHEQFF.

In its sample, this clonotype was seen many times. This chain connects TRBV7-8 to TRBJ2-7; 7 bases are shared with TRBD2. V shed 4 bases and J 4 bases; nucleotides not matched to a gene: 7. This CDR3 has 14 residues. Germline V gives CDR1 SGHVS, CDR2 FQNEAQ. The CDR3 loop reads CASSSLGLPYEQYF. CDR3 nucleotides: TGTGCCAGCAGCTCACTGGGACTACCTTACGAGCAGTACTTC. Based on the CDR3 plus reference TRBV7-8 and TRBJ2-7, the full variable domain is GAGVSQSPRYKVAKRGQDVALRCDPISGHVSLFWYQQALGQGPEFLTYFQNEAQLDKSGLPSDRFFAERPEGSVSTLKIQRTQQEDSAVYLCASSSLGLPYEQYFGPGTRLTVT.

This clonotype was counted many times. J is TRBJ2-3 and V is TRBV12-3 or TRBV12-4; maybe TRBD1 (6 bases). With 5 bases removed from V and 2 bases from J, the gap between germline ends came to 17 bases. CDR3 length: 16 residues. As DNA, the CDR3 is TGTGCCAGCAGTCCCAGGGGAGCAGTAACCACAGATACGCAGTATTTT. It translates to CASSPRGAVTTDTQYF.

A word on this clonotype: A much larger clone lies a single base off, so this may be a read error. The chain couples TRBV14 to TRBJ1-1; maybe TRBD1 (5 bases). This CDR3 spans 17 amino acids. From germline, CDR1 is SGHDN and CDR2 FVKESK. CDR3 coding DNA: TGTGCCAGCAGCCAAGATCCACTTCGGGGGGTGAACACTGAAGCTTCCTTT. Protein product: CASSQDPLRGVNTEASF.

This clonotype was observed a few times. The chain recombines TRBV29-1 with TRBJ2-7; 10 bases agree with TRBD2. V lost 2 bases, J lost 6 bases, and 16 bases stayed unmatched. The CDR3 is made up of 17 amino acids. The V gene's germline CDR1 is SQVTM and CDR2 ANQGSEA. CDR3 sequence reads: CSVETRASGSHPSEQYF. The CDR3 DNA reads as TGCAGCGTTGAAACTAGGGCTAGCGGGAGCCACCCCTCCGAGCAGTACTTC.

V gene TRBV5-1 combines with J gene TRBJ1-1; no clear D gene. Germline lookup yields CDR1 SGHRS and CDR2 YFSETQ. Between the trimmed V and J ends, which lost 0 bases and 2 bases, there was a span of 17 bases. The CDR3 contains 17 residues. CDR3 nucleotide sequence: TGCGCCAGCAGCTTGGATGGGGAAGGGAACCTTAACACTGAAGCTTTCTTT. Protein: CASSLDGEGNLNTEAFF.

This clonotype was observed many times. The rearrangement links TRBV18 to TRBJ1-2; a possible D gene is TRBD1 (5 bases). This CDR3 is built from 13 residues. The V and J ends lost 2 bases and 7 bases respectively, with 11 bases between them. Germline CDR1 is KGHSH and CDR2 is LQKENI. CDR3 DNA sequence: TGTGCCAGCTCACCAAGCAGGGACTCTGGCTACACCTTC. This sequence encodes CASSPSRDSGYTF.

This clonotype came up a few times. The V and J genes are TRBV29-1 and TRBJ2-5; possible D gene TRBD1, 7 bases. CDR3 length: 13 residues. Germline V gene data show CDR1 as SQVTM and CDR2 as ANQGSEA. Trimming left V 8 bases short and J 5 bases short, with 18 bases between. In DNA form, the CDR3 reads TGCAGCACCCTCAGGGGGGATTCTGAGACCCAGTACTTC. This gives the protein CSTLRGDSETQYF.

This clonotype appeared a few times. The V and J genes are TRBV29-1 and TRBJ2-5; D tentatively fits TRBD1 or TRBD2 (7 bases each). Trimming took off 7 bases at V and 7 bases at J, with 31 bases between the two ends. This CDR3 comprises 17 residues. From germline, CDR1 is SQVTM and CDR2 ANQGSEA. The CDR3 reads CSAHDRAASGTPGTQYF. Here the CDR3 DNA reads TGCAGCGCCCACGACAGGGCGGCTAGCGGAACTCCAGGGACCCAGTACTTC.

This clonotype came up a few times. This chain uses TRBV4-1 with TRBJ2-1; 8 bases are a match to TRBD2. V trimming: 1 base; J trimming: 7 bases; junction bases outside the gene matches: 9. The CDR3 consists of 16 residues. The germline gives CDR1 MGHRA, CDR2 YSYEKL. The chain's CDR3 is CASSQVMGLVINEQFF. DNA of the CDR3: TGCGCCAGCAGCCAAGTAATGGGACTAGTGATAAATGAGCAGTTCTTC.

This clonotype was counted between two and nine times. J is TRBJ2-3 and V is TRBV20-1; D is unresolved. Germline V gives CDR1 DFQATT, CDR2 SNEGSKA (reference sequence). This CDR3 is built from 11 residues. V was shortened by 6 bases and J by 4 bases, with 8 bases between the two germline ends. CDR3 DNA: TGCAGTGCCAGGCAGCCAGATACGCAGTATTTT. Translated, it gives CSARQPDTQYF.

V gene TRBV9 combines with J gene TRBJ2-1; TRBD2 aligns across 9 bases. After removal of 6 bases from V and 0 bases from J, the junction contained 7 bases not matched to a gene. Germline CDR1 is SGDLS and CDR2 is YYNGEE. This CDR3 has 16 amino acids. CDR3 coding DNA: TGTGCCAGCACCCCGACTAGCGGAAGCTCCTACAATGAGCAGTTCTTC. Translating gives CASTPTSGSSYNEQFF. Full variable domain (outside the CDR3, taken from reference TRBV9 and TRBJ2-1): DSGVTQTPKHLITATGQRVTLRCSPRSGDLSVYWYQQSLDQGLQFLIQYYNGEERAKGNILERFSAQQFPDLHSELNLSSLELGDSALYFCASTPTSGSSYNEQFFGPGTRLTVL.

This clonotype was observed a few times. The chain joins TRBV4-1 to TRBJ2-7; D is possibly TRBD1 (6 bases). This CDR3 spans 13 amino acids. Per germline, CDR1 MGHRA and CDR2 YSYEKL. Between the trimmed V and J ends, which lost 10 bases and 5 bases, there was a span of 18 bases. For the CDR3, the DNA is TGCGCCACTTCCAGGGGAGTCGGTGACGAGCAGTACTTC. This encodes CATSRGVGDEQYF.

This clonotype was counted between two and nine times. The chain has TRBV12-3 or TRBV12-4 and TRBJ1-4, with 8 bases matching TRBD1. After removal of 0 bases from V and 7 bases from J, the junction contained 4 bases not matched to a gene. The CDR3 runs 15 residues. The CDR3 DNA is TGTGCCAGCAGTTTAGCTCGGGACAGGTCTGAAAAACTGTTTTTT. This translates into CASSLARDRSEKLFF.

This clonotype was found a few times. V is TRBV19 and J is TRBJ1-1; no firm D call. Trimming pared 7 bases from V and 4 bases from J, leaving 13 bases between. CDR1 and CDR2 from the germline V gene are LNHDA and SQIVND (reference sequence). The CDR3 consists of 13 residues. The CDR3 reads CASITLGVTEAFF. In DNA form, the CDR3 reads TGTGCCAGTATTACTCTAGGCGTCACTGAAGCTTTCTTT.

This clonotype was observed at least ten times. CDR3 protein: CSVEPDTEETQYF. In nucleotides, the CDR3 is TGCAGCGTTGAACCCGACACCGAAGAGACCCAGTACTTC. The V gene is TRBV29-1, the J gene TRBJ2-5, with D uncertain. The CDR3 contains 13 residues. Trimming left V 2 bases short and J 3 bases short, with 10 bases between. Germline lookup yields CDR1 SQVTM and CDR2 ANQGSEA.

This clonotype was found many times. The J gene is TRBJ2-3, the V gene TRBV7-3, with 11 bases aligning to TRBD2. The ends lost 6 bases at V and 0 bases at J; junction bases unmatched: 5. The CDR3 has 16 residues. Germline CDR1 and CDR2: SGHTA and FQGTGA. CDR3 in DNA: TGTGCCAGCAGGCGAGGGACTAGCGGAAGCACAGATACGCAGTATTTT. This encodes CASRRGTSGSTDTQYF.